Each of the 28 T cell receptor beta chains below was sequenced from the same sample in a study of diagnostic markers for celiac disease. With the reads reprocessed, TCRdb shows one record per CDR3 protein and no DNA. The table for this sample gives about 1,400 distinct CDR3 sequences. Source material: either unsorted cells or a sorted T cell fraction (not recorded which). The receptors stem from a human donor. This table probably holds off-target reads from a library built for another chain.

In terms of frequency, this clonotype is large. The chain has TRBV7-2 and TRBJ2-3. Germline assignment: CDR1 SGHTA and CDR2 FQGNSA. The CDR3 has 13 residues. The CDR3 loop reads CASSQRFTDTQYF. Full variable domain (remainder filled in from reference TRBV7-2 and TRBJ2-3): GAGVSQSPSNKVTEKGKDVELRCDPISGHTALYWYRQSLGQGLEFLIYFQGNSAPDKSGLPSDRFSAERTGGSVSTLTIQRTQQEDSAVYLCASSQRFTDTQYFGPGTRLTVL.

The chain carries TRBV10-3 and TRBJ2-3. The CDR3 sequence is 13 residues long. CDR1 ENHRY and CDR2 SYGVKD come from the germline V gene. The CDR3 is CAISAGETNTQYF.

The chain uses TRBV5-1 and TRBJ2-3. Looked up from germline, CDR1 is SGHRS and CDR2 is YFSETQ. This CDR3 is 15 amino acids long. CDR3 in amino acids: CASSLGDIFTDTQYF.

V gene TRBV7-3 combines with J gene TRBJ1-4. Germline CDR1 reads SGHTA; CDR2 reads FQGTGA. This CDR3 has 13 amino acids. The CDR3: CASSLTADEKLFF.

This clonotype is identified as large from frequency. CDR3 sequence: CASSLSAGREGYEQYF. The V call is TRBV28, the J call TRBJ2-7; TCRdb returns TRBD2, unconfirmable since there is no DNA. The CDR3 is 16 amino acids. Germline assignment: CDR1 MDHEN and CDR2 SYDVKM.

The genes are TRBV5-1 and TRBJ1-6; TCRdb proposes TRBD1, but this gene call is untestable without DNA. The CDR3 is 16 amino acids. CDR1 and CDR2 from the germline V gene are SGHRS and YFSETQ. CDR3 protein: CASSLQRGQDGSPLHF.

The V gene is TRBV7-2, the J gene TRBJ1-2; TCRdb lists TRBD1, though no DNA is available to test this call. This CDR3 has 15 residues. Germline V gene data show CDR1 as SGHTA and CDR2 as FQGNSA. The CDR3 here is CASSLWTSGEGGYTF. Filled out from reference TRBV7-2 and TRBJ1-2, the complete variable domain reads GAGVSQSPSNKVTEKGKDVELRCDPISGHTALYWYRQSLGQGLEFLIYFQGNSAPDKSGLPSDRFSAERTGGSVSTLTIQRTQQEDSAVYLCASSLWTSGEGGYTFGSGTRLTVV.

The chain's CDR3 is CASSLGGRLEKLFF. The V gene is TRBV12-3 or TRBV12-4, the J gene TRBJ1-4; the D call from TCRdb, TRBD1, cannot be confirmed without DNA. CDR3 length: 14 residues.

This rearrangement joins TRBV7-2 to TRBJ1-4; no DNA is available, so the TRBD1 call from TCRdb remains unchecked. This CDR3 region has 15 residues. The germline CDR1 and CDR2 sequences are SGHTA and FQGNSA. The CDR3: CASSLARGAGEKLFF.

The CDR3 sequence is CASSLQSEQFF. The chain is built from TRBV18 and TRBJ2-1. Germline V gives CDR1 KGHSH, CDR2 LQKENI. The CDR3 totals 11 residues.

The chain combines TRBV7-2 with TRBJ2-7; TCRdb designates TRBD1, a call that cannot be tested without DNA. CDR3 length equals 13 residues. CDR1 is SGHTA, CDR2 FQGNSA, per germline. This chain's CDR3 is CASSLMPTGEQYF.

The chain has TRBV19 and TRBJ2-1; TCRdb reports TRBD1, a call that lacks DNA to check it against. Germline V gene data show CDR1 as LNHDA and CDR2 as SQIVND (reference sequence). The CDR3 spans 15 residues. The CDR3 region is CASSSGAGMYNEQFF.

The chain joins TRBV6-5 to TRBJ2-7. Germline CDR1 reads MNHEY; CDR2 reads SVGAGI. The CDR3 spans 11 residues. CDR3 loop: CASSSHYEQYF.

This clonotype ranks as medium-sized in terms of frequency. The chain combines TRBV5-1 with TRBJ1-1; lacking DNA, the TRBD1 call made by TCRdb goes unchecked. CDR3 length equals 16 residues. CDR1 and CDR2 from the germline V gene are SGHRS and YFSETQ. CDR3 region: CASSPPQGPKNTEAFF.

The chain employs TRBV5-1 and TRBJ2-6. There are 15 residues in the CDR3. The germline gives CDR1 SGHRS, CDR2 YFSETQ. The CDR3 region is CASSLLDSGANVLTF.

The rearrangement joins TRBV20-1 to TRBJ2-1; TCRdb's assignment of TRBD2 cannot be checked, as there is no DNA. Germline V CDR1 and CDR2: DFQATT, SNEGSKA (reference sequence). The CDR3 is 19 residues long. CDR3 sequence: CSATTLAGGPSSSYNEQFF.

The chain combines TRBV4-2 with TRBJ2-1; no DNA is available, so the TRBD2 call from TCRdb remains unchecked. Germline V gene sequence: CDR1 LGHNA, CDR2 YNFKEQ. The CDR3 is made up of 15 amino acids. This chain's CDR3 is CASSPRLAGGIEQFF.

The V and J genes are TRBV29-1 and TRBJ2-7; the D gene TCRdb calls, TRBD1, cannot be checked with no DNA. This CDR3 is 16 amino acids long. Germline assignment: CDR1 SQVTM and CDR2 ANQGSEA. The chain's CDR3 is CSVEGLSGTGDYEQYF.

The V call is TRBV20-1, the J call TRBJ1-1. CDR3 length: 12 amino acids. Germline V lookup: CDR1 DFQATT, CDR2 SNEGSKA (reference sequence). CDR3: CSADKQHTEAFF.

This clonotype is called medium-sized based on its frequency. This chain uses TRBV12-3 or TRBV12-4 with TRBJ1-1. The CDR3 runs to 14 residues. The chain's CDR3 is CASSLAGLNTEAFF.

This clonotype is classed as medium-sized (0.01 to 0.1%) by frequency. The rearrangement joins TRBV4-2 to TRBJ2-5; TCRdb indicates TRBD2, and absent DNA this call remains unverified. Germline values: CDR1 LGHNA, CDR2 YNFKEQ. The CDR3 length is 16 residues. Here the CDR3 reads CASSQTSGSKQETQYF.

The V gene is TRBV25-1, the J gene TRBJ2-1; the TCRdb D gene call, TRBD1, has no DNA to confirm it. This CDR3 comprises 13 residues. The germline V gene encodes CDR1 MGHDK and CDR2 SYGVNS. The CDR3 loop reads CASSEWGPSEQFF.

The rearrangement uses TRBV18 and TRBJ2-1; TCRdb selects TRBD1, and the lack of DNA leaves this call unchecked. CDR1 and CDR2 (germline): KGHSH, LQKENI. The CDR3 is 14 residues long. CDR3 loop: CASAGQGPSDEQFF.

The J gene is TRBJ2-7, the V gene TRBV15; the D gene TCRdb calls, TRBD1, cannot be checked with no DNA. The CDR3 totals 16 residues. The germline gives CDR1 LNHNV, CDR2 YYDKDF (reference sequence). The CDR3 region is CATSARVQGFFVEQYF. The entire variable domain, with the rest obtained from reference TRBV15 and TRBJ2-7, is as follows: DAMVIQNPRYQVTQFGKPVTLSCSQTLNHNVMYWYQQKSSQAPKLLFHYYDKDFNNEADTPDNFQSRRPNTSFCFLDIRSPGLGDTAMYLCATSARVQGFFVEQYFGPGTRLTVT.

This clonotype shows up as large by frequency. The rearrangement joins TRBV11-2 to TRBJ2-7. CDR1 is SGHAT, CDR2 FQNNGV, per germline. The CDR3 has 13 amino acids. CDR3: CASSFGYYGEQYF. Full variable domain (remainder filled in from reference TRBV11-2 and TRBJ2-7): EAGVAQSPRYKIIEKRQSVAFWCNPISGHATLYWYQQILGQGPKLLIQFQNNGVVDDSQLPKDRFSAERLKGVDSTLKIQPAKLEDSAVYLCASSFGYYGEQYFGPGTRLTVT.

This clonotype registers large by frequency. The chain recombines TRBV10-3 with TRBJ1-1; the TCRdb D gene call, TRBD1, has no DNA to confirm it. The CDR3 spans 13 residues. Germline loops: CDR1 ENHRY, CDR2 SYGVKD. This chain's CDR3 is CAISADRGDEAFF.

CDR3: CASKAMGGIGETQYF. The rearrangement uses TRBV27 and TRBJ2-5; TCRdb's D call, TRBD1, is unchecked because there is no DNA. Germline loops: CDR1 MNHEY, CDR2 SMNVEV (reference sequence). The CDR3 runs 15 residues.

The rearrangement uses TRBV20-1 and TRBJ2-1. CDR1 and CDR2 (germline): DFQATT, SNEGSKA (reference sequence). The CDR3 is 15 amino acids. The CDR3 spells CSARDLSGSSHEQFF.